Shown below are 3 T cell receptor beta chains from a single sample sequenced in a study of blood T cell repertoires in COVID-19. Assay used: immunoSEQ multiplex PCR; TCRdb lists only in-frame clones, some missing. This sample has around 190,000 clones, with more than 70% found just once. Sequenced sample: PBMCs or T cells enriched from blood (not recorded which). The receptors derive from a man between 40 and 49 years old with acute COVID-19.

The rearrangement joins TRBV4-1 to TRBJ2-3; TRBD1 matches at 11 bases. Losses at the gene ends were 0 bases for V and 3 bases for J; bases not matched to a gene: 8. Per the germline V gene, CDR1 is MGHRA and CDR2 is YSYEKL. The CDR3 has 18 residues. The CDR3: CASSQDLRGQGVTDTQYF. CDR3 bases: TGCGCCAGCAGCCAAGATCTTCGGGGACAGGGGGTAACAGATACGCAGTATTTT.

The rearrangement uses TRBV6-5 and TRBJ2-1; TRBD1 matches 7 bases. This CDR3 has 14 amino acids. CDR1 is MNHEY and CDR2 is SVGAGI in the germline V gene. V lost 6 bases, J lost 2 bases, and 4 bases stayed unmatched. The DNA of the CDR3 is TGTGCCAGCAGCGCACAGGGGACCTACAATGAGCAGTTCTTC. Amino acids: CASSAQGTYNEQFF.

This chain connects TRBV28 to TRBJ2-5, with D possibly TRBD2 on 6 matching bases. CDR1 and CDR2 (germline): MDHEN, SYDVKM. The V and J ends lost 5 bases and 3 bases respectively, with 10 bases between them. This CDR3 is built from 13 residues. The CDR3 here is CASSVPGEETQYF. The CDR3 DNA reads as TGTGCCAGCAGTGTTCCGGGAGAAGAGACCCAGTACTTC.